This T cell receptor (beta chain) was captured in a study of T cells in localized non-small cell lung cancer. Study-level results: Out of the top 100 tumor clones, a median about 50 were seen in adjacent lung. Longer overall survival accompanied higher blood T cell density. Maximal T cell clonality occurred in uninvolved adjacent lung, with tumor ranking below it.

Sequencing was performed with immunoSEQ multiplex PCR; in TCRdb, only in-frame clones are kept and a portion is missing. This table holds 100,000 to 150,000 clones, roughly nine tenths found once. Germline assignment: CDR1 SGDLS and CDR2 YYNGEE. CDR3 length: 13 residues. Deletions cut 4 bases from V and 0 bases from J, with 7 bases between. On this clone itself: The target antigen is unknown.

The input for sequencing was peripheral blood, taken before any cancer treatment. The chain couples TRBV9 to TRBJ1-1, with D unclear. The receptor's source is a female donor over 55 with stage I lung adenocarcinoma. The CDR3 DNA reads TGTGCCAGCAGCCCCCGGCTGAACACTGAAGCTTTCTTT. It encodes CASSPRLNTEAFF.